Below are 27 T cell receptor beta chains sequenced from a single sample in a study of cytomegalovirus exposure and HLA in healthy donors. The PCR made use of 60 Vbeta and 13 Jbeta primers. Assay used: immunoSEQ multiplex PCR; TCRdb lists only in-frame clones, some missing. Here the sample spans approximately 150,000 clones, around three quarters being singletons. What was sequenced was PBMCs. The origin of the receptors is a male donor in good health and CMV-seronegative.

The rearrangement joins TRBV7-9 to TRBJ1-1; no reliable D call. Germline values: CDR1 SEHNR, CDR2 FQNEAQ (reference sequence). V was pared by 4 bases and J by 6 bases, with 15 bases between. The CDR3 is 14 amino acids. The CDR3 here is CASSSAGQTPEAFF. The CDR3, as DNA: TGTGCCAGCAGCTCAGCGGGCCAGACCCCTGAAGCTTTCTTT. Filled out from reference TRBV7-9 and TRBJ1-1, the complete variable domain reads DTGVSQNPRHKITKRGQNVTFRCDPISEHNRLYWYRQTLGQGPEFLTYFQNEAQLEKSRLLSDRFSAERPKGSFSTLEIQRTEQGDSAMYLCASSSAGQTPEAFFGQGTRLTVV.

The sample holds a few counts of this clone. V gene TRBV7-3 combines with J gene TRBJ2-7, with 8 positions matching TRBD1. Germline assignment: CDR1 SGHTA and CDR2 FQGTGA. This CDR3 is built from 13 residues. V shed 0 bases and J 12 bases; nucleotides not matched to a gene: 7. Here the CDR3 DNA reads TGTGCCAGCAGCTTAACGTTCCGGACAGGGCTGTACTTC. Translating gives CASSLTFRTGLYF.

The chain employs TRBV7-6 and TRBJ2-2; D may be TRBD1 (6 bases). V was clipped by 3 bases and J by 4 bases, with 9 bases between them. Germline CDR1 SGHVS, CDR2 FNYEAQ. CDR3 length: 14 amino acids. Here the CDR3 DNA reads TGTGCCAGCAGCTTTGGGACATCCACCGGGGAGCTGTTTTTT. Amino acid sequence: CASSFGTSTGELFF.

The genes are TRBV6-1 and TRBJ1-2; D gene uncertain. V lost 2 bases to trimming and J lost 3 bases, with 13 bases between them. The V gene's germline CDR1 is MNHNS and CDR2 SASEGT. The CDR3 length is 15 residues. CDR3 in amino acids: CASSELSPLDYGYTF. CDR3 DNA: TGTGCCAGCAGTGAACTATCTCCGCTGGACTATGGCTACACCTTC.

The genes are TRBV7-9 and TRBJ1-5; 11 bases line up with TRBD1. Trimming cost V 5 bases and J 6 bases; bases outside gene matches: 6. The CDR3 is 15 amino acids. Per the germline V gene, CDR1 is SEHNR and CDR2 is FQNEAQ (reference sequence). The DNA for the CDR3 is TGTGCCAGCAGCGACGGGACAGGGGGGTTTCAGCCCCAGCATTTT. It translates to CASSDGTGGFQPQHF. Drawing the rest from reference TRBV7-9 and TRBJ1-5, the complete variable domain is DTGVSQNPRHKITKRGQNVTFRCDPISEHNRLYWYRQTLGQGPEFLTYFQNEAQLEKSRLLSDRFSAERPKGSFSTLEIQRTEQGDSAMYLCASSDGTGGFQPQHFGDGTRLSIL.

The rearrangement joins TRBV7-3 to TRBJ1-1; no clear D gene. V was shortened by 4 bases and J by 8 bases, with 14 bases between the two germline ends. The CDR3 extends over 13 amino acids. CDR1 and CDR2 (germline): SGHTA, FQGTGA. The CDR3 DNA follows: TGTGCCAGCAGCTCCGCATCCGACGGGGAAGCTTTCTTT. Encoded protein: CASSSASDGEAFF.

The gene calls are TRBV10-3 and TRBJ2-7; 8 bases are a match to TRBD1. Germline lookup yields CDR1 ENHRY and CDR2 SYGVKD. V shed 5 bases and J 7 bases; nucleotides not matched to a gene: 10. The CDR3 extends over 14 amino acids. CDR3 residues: CAISPGTGLSEQYF. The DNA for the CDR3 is TGTGCCATCAGTCCCGGGACAGGTCTTTCAGAGCAGTACTTC.

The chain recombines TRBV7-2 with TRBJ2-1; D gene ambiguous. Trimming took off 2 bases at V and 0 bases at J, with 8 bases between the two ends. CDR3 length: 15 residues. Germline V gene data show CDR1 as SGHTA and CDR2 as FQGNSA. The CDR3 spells CASSLNSISYNEQFF. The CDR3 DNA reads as TGTGCCAGCAGCTTAAACAGCATCTCCTACAATGAGCAGTTCTTC.

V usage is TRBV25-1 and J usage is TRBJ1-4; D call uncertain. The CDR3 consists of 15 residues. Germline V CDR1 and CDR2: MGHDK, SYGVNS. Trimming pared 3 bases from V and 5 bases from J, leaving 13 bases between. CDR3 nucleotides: TGTGCCAGCAGTGACCAGGAGGGAGGGAATGAAAAACTGTTTTTT. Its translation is CASSDQEGGNEKLFF.

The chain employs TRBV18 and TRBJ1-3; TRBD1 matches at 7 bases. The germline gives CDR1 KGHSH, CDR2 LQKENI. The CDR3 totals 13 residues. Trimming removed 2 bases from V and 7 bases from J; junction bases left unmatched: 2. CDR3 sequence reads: CASSPEQGNTIYF. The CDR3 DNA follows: TGTGCCAGCTCACCAGAACAGGGGAACACCATATATTTT.

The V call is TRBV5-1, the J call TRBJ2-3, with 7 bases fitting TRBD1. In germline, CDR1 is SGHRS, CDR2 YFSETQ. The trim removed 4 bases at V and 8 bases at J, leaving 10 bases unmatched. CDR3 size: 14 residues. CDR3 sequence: CASSGDSGAGTQYF. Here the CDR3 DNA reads TGCGCCAGCAGCGGGGACAGCGGAGCAGGTACGCAGTATTTT.

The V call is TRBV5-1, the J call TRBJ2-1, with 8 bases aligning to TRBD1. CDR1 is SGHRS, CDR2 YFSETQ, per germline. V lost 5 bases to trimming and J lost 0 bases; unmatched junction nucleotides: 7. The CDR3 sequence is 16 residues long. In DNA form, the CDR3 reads TGCGCCAGCAGGAGAGACAGGGGCCTCTCCTACAATGAGCAGTTCTTC. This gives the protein CASRRDRGLSYNEQFF.

The CDR3 region is CASSEPGETQYF. CDR3 in DNA: TGTGCCAGCAGTGAACCGGGGGAGACCCAGTACTTC. This chain connects TRBV2 to TRBJ2-5, with a tentative D call TRBD2 (5 bases). V lost 2 bases, J lost 5 bases, and 6 bases lay in between. The CDR3 is made up of 12 amino acids. Germline CDR1 and CDR2: SNHLY and FYNNEI.

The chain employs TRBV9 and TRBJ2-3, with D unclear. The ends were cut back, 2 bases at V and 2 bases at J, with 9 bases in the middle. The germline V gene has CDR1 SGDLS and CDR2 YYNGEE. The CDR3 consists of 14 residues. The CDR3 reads CASSVAEVTDTQYF. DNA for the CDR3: TGTGCCAGCAGCGTCGCGGAAGTCACAGATACGCAGTATTTT.

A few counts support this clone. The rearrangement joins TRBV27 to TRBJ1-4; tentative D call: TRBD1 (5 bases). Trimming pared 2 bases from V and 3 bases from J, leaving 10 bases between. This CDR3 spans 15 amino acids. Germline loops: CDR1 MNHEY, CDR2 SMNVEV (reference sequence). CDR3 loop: CASSLLGPANEKLFF. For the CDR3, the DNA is TGTGCCAGCAGTTTACTGGGGCCGGCTAATGAAAAACTGTTTTTT.

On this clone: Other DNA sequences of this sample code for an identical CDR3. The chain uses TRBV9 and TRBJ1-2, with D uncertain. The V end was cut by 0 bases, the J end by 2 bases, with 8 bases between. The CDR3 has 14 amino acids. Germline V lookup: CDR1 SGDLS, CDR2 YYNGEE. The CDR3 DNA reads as TGTGCCAGCAGCGTAGATCCAGGAAACTATGGCTACACCTTC. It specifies CASSVDPGNYGYTF.

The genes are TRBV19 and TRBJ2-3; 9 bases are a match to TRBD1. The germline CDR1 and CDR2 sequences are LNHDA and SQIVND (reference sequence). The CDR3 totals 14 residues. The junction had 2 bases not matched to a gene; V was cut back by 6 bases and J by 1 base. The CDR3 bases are TGTGCCAGTAGACAGGGGGCCGGCACAGATACGCAGTATTTT. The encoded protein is CASRQGAGTDTQYF.

The CDR3 loop reads CASSQDSRTILGGYTF. CDR3 DNA sequence: TGTGCCAGCAGCCAGGACAGCCGAACCATCCTCGGGGGCTACACCTTC. V and J are TRBV11-2 and TRBJ1-2, with D possibly TRBD1 on 6 matching bases. The CDR3 has 16 residues. CDR1 is SGHAT and CDR2 is FQNNGV in the germline V gene. V gave up 5 bases and J gave up 8 bases, with 24 bases separating them. Supplemented by reference TRBV11-2 and TRBJ1-2, the full variable domain reads EAGVAQSPRYKIIEKRQSVAFWCNPISGHATLYWYQQILGQGPKLLIQFQNNGVVDDSQLPKDRFSAERLKGVDSTLKIQPAKLEDSAVYLCASSQDSRTILGGYTFGSGTRLTVV.

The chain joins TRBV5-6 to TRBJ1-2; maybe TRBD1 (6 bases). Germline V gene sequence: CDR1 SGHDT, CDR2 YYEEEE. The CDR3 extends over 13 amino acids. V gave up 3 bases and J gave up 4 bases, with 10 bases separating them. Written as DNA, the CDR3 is TGTGCCAGCAGCTCGATGGACAGCTATGGCTACACCTTC. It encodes CASSSMDSYGYTF. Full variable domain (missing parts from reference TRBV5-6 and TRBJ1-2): DAGVTQSPTHLIKTRGQQVTLRCSPKSGHDTVSWYQQALGQGPQFIFQYYEEEERQRGNFPDRFSGHQFPNYSSELNVNALLLGDSALYLCASSSMDSYGYTFGSGTRLTVV.

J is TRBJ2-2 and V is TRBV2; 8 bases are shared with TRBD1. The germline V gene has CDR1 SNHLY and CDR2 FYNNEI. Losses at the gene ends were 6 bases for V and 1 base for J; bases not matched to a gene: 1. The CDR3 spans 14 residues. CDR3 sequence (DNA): TGTGCCAGCAGGGACAGGGAGAACACCGGGGAGCTGTTTTTT. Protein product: CASRDRENTGELFF.

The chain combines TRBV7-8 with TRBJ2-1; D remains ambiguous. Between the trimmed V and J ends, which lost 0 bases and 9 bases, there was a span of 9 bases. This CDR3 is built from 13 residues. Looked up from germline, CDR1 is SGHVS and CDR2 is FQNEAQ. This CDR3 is CASSLALELEQFF. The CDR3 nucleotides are TGTGCCAGCAGCTTAGCGCTGGAGCTTGAGCAGTTCTTC.

Here the CDR3 reads CASSFGIADTQYF. DNA of the CDR3: TGTGCCAGCAGCTTCGGGATAGCGGATACGCAGTATTTT. The chain employs TRBV7-2 and TRBJ2-3, with D possibly being TRBD2 (5 bases). The CDR3 runs to 13 residues. The V end lost 3 bases, the J end lost 6 bases, and 10 bases lay between the germline ends. Germline V gene lookup returns CDR1 SGHTA and CDR2 FQGNSA.

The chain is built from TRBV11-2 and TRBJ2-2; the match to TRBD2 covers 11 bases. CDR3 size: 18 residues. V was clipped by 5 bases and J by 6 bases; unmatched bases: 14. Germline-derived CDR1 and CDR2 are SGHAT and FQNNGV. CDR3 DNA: TGTGCCAGCAGCACCGTCATCTTAGCGGGGGGGCCCTCCGGGGAGCTGTTTTTT. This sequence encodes CASSTVILAGGPSGELFF. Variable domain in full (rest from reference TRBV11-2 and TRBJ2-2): EAGVAQSPRYKIIEKRQSVAFWCNPISGHATLYWYQQILGQGPKLLIQFQNNGVVDDSQLPKDRFSAERLKGVDSTLKIQPAKLEDSAVYLCASSTVILAGGPSGELFFGEGSRLTVL.

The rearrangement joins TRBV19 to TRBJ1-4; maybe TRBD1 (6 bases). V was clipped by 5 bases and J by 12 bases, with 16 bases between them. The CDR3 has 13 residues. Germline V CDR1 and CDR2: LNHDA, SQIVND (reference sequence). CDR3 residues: CASSDRPGWELFF. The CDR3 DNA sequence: TGTGCCAGTAGTGACAGGCCCGGCTGGGAACTGTTTTTT.

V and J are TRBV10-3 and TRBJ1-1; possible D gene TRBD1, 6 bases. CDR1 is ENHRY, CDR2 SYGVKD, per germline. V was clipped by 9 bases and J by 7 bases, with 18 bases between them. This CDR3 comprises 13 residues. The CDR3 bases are TGTGCCATTAAAGGGACAAGGGGGTTTGAAGCTTTCTTT. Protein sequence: CAIKGTRGFEAFF.

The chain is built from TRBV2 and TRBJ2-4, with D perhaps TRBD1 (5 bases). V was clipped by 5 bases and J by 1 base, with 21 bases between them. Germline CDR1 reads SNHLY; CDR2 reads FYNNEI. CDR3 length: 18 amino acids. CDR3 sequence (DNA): TGTGCCAGCAGTAATAGCCGGAGTGTTAGGGGTGCCAAAAACATTCAGTACTTC. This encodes CASSNSRSVRGAKNIQYF.

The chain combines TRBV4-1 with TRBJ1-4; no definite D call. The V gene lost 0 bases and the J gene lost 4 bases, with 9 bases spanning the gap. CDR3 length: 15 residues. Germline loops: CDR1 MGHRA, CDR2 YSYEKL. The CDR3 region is CASSQERLLNEKLFF. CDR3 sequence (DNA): TGCGCCAGCAGCCAAGAACGACTGCTTAATGAAAAACTGTTTTTT.